The following is a TCR beta chain sequence with its context. This sample stems from a study of identical twins. TCRdb recomputed calls from the 5' RACE reads with MiXCR, one row per CDR3 protein. The sample contains 200,000 to 250,000 distinct CDR3 sequences, around 15% of which appear only once. From germline, CDR1 is SGHRS and CDR2 YFSETQ. V lost 5 bases to trimming and J lost 3 bases; unmatched junction nucleotides: 4. The CDR3 is made up of 15 amino acids. Sequencing input: memory (CD45RO+) T cells sorted from blood. The chain uses TRBV5-1 and TRBJ2-2; TRBD2 aligns across 10 bases. The TCR was taken from a woman aged 18-30 years in good health. This chain's CDR3 is CASRPLAGDTGELFF. For the CDR3, the DNA is TGCGCCAGCAGGCCCCTAGCGGGGGACACCGGGGAGCTGTTTTTT.